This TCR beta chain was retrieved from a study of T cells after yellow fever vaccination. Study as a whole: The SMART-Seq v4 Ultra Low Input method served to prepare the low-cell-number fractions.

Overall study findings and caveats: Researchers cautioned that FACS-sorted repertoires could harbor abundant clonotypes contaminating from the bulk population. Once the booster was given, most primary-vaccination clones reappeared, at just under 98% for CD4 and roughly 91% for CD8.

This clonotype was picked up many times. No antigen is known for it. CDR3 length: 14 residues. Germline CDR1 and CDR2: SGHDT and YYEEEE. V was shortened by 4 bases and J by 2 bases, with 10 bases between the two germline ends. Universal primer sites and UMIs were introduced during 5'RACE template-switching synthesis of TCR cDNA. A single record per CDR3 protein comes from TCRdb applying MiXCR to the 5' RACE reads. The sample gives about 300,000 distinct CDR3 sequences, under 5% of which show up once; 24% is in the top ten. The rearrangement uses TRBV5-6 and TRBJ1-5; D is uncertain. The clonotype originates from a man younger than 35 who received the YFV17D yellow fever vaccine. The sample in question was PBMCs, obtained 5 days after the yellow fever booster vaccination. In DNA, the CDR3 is TGTGCCAGCAGCGGATGGATAGGCAATCAGCCCCAGCATTTT. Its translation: CASSGWIGNQPQHF.